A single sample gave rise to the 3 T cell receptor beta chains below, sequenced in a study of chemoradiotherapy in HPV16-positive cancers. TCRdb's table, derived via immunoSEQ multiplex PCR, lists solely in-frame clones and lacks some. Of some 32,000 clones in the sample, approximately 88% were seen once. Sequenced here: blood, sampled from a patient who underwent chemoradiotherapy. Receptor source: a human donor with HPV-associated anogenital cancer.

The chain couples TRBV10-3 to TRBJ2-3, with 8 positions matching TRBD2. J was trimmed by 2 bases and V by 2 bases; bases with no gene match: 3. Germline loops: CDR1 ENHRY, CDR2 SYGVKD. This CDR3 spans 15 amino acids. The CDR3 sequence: CAISESGSVTDTQYF. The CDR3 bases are TGTGCCATCAGTGAGAGCGGGAGCGTCACAGATACGCAGTATTTT.

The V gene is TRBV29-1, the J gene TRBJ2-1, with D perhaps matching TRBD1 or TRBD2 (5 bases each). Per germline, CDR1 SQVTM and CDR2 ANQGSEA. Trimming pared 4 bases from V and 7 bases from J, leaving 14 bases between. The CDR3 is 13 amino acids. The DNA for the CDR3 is TGCAGCGTTGCGGGACCTGCAAAAAATGAGCAGTTCTTC. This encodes CSVAGPAKNEQFF.

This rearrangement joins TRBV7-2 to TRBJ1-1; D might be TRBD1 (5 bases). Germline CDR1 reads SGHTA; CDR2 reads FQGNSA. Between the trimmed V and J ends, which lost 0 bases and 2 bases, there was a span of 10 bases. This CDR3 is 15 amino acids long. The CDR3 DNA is TGTGCCAGCAGCTTAGCTGCGCAGGGAAACACTGAAGCTTTCTTT. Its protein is CASSLAAQGNTEAFF.